This TCR beta chain was observed in a study of cytomegalovirus exposure and HLA in healthy donors. Background on the study: About 85 million unique TCRs from HLA-typed donors were held in an early release of data.

Study-wide points: Reportedly, TCR beta sequences accurately predicted HLA-A and HLA-B alleles in most subjects. Owing to their indistinguishability, certain V segments, notably TRBV6-2 and TRBV6-3, were excluded.

This clone was detected once. Its antigen remains unknown. Trimming removed 10 bases from V and 13 bases from J, with 13 bases in between. CDR3 length equals 10 residues. Per the germline V gene, CDR1 is MNHEY and CDR2 is SVGAGI. It was with 60 Vbeta and 13 Jbeta primers that the PCR ran. Authors' processing steps: A later analysis counted tens of millions of unique TCR beta chains, some 11 million shared. This table comes from immunoSEQ multiplex PCR, and its TCRdb copy is limited to in-frame clones, with some not included. The D gene and trimming were derived from the DNA, and the V and J assignments and clone size from that table. The data contain about 170,000 clones, just under 80% of them singletons.

This sequence originates from a woman between 45 and 60 years old in good health and CMV-seropositive. The sequenced sample was PBMCs. This chain joins TRBV6-5 and TRBJ2-2; D remains unclear. The CDR3 sequence is CATKLRRLFF. The CDR3 region has the DNA TGTGCCACAAAACTCCGGAGGCTGTTTTTT.